One sample yielded the 9 T cell receptor beta chains listed below, sequenced in a study of T cell changes during pregnancy in multiple sclerosis. TCRdb's copy holds only in-frame clones and misses some; the assay was immunoSEQ multiplex PCR. The sample includes tens of thousands of clones, about 88% of them seen just once. The specimen comprised CD4+ T cells from peripheral blood mononuclear cells, sampled in the first trimester of pregnancy. These receptors were taken from a female donor with multiple sclerosis, enrolled in a pregnancy study.

This chain joins TRBV29-1 and TRBJ1-2, with D unclear. The CDR3 runs to 12 residues. Per the germline V gene, CDR1 is SQVTM and CDR2 is ANQGSEA. The ends were cut back, 0 bases at V and 9 bases at J, with 11 bases in the middle. The CDR3 DNA sequence: TGCAGCGTTGAAGATCTACCCGGGAGCTACACCTTC. It specifies CSVEDLPGSYTF. Based on the CDR3 plus reference TRBV29-1 and TRBJ1-2, the full variable domain is SAVISQKPSRDICQRGTSLTIQCQVDSQVTMMFWYRQQPGQSLTLIATANQGSEATYESGFVIDKFPISRPNLTFSTLTVSNMSPEDSSIYLCSVEDLPGSYTFGSGTRLTVV.

The chain links TRBV7-8 to TRBJ2-7; 14 bases agree with TRBD2. The J segment lost 2 bases and the V segment lost 2 bases, leaving 11 bases of the junction unmatched. This CDR3 region has 19 residues. Germline V gene sequence: CDR1 SGHVS, CDR2 FQNEAQ. CDR3 DNA sequence: TGTGCCAGCAGCTTAAGGGGACTAGCGGGAGTCGTAAAGGCCTACGAGCAGTACTTC. Encoded protein: CASSLRGLAGVVKAYEQYF.

The chain combines TRBV30 with TRBJ1-3; D is ambiguous. Trimming took off 0 bases at V and 0 bases at J, with 9 bases between the two ends. The CDR3 is made up of 15 amino acids. Per germline, CDR1 GTSNPN and CDR2 SVGIG (reference sequence). The CDR3 DNA follows: TGTGCCTGGAGTGTACGCCGGAGCTCTGGAAACACCATATATTTT. Protein: CAWSVRRSSGNTIYF.

The rearrangement joins TRBV9 to TRBJ2-7, with unresolved D. V was cut by 0 bases and J by 6 bases, with 16 bases left in between. Germline CDR1 and CDR2: SGDLS and YYNGEE. The length of the CDR3 is 15 residues. This CDR3 reads CASSVGLRSGGEQYF. CDR3 coding DNA: TGTGCCAGCAGCGTAGGGTTGCGGTCCGGCGGCGAGCAGTACTTC.

The CDR3 DNA is TGTGCCAGCAGCATTGGGACAGGGGGAAACCAAGAGACCCAGTACTTC. Amino acids: CASSIGTGGNQETQYF. The rearrangement links TRBV7-8 to TRBJ2-5, with 11 bases that match TRBD1. Looked up from germline, CDR1 is SGHVS and CDR2 is FQNEAQ. J gave up 0 bases and V 5 bases, and 5 bases lay outside the gene matches. The length of the CDR3 is 16 residues.

The CDR3 loop is CASTPPELSTDTQYF. CDR3 DNA: TGTGCCAGCACTCCCCCGGAGCTCAGCACAGATACGCAGTATTTT. The rearrangement joins TRBV6-1 to TRBJ2-3, with D unclear. The CDR3 has 15 residues. The germline V gene has CDR1 MNHNS and CDR2 SASEGT. V lost 7 bases, J lost 0 bases, and 14 bases lay in between.

The chain is built from TRBV18 and TRBJ1-4; D gene ambiguous. The germline V and J ends were trimmed by 1 base and 4 bases, with 13 bases remaining between them. This CDR3 region has 16 residues. In germline, CDR1 is KGHSH, CDR2 LQKENI. The CDR3 sequence: CASSPLSTPSNEKLFF. For the CDR3, the DNA is TGTGCCAGCTCACCACTCTCGACACCAAGTAATGAAAAACTGTTTTTT.

The rearrangement uses TRBV19 and TRBJ1-2; no clear D. CDR3 length equals 14 residues. CDR1 is LNHDA and CDR2 is SQIVND in the germline V gene (reference sequence). Deletions cut 6 bases from V and 5 bases from J, with 16 bases between. The CDR3 DNA is TGTGCCAGTAGGAAGGAGGTCGACGCTTATGGCTACACCTTC. This codes for CASRKEVDAYGYTF. Combining the CDR3 with reference TRBV19 and TRBJ1-2 gives the whole variable domain DGGITQSPKYLFRKEGQNVTLSCEQNLNHDAMYWYRQDPGQGLRLIYYSQIVNDFQKGDIAEGYSVSREKKESFPLTVTSAQKNPTAFYLCASRKEVDAYGYTFGSGTRLTVV.

A note on this clone: The sample has other DNA sequences that encode this CDR3 too. The chain recombines TRBV5-1 with TRBJ2-5, with D unclear. With 1 base removed from V and 3 bases from J, the gap between germline ends came to 4 bases. Germline V gives CDR1 SGHRS, CDR2 YFSETQ. The length of the CDR3 is 12 residues. The DNA for the CDR3 is TGCGCCAGCAGCTTGCCCGAAGAGACCCAGTACTTC. Its protein product is CASSLPEETQYF.